The rows below give T cell receptor beta chains drawn from one sample of a study of blood T cell repertoires in COVID-19. TCRdb's copy holds only in-frame clones and misses some; the assay was immunoSEQ multiplex PCR. The table shows about 95,000 clones, with over 70% occurring only once. Sequencing was carried out using peripheral blood. Receptor source: an elderly man with active or convalescent COVID-19. Both conserved end residues are part of each CDR3. D genes are given only for firm matches. The size entry is marked missing in some rows and otherwise reads once, few, many or a size class.

v_call	j_call	clone_size	d_call	cdr3_aa	cdr3_nt
TRBV5-8	TRBJ1-5	NA	NA	CASSRGQFNQPQHF	TGTGCCAGCAGTAGAGGACAGTTCAATCAGCCCCAGCATTTT
TRBV6-6	TRBJ1-5	NA	NA	CASIGEPNQPQHF	TGTGCCAGCATCGGGGAACCCAATCAGCCCCAGCATTTT
TRBV28	TRBJ1-4	few	NA	CASSGREKLFF	TGTGCCAGCAGTGGGAGGGAAAAACTGTTTTTT
TRBV6-5	TRBJ2-5	once	NA	CASRGTSQETQYF	TGTGCCAGCAGGGGGACAAGCCAAGAGACCCAGTACTTC
TRBV2	TRBJ2-7	NA	NA	CASSEAAGWPMWYEQYF	TGTGCCAGCAGTGAAGCGGCAGGGTGGCCCATGTGGTACGAGCAGTACTTC
TRBV7-2	TRBJ2-7	few	NA	CASSLYRRDEQYF	TGTGCCAGCAGCTTATACCGAAGAGACGAGCAGTACTTC
TRBV28	TRBJ1-1	NA	TRBD1	CASSLTGIGEAFF	TGTGCCAGCAGTTTGACAGGGATCGGTGAAGCTTTCTTT
TRBV7-8	TRBJ1-6	NA	TRBD1	CASSLHKTGVPLHF	TGTGCCAGCAGCTTACATAAGACAGGGGTACCCCTCCACTTT
TRBV7-8	TRBJ1-3	NA	NA	CASRPTGLGGNTIYF	TGTGCCAGCAGACCTACAGGGTTAGGTGGAAACACCATATATTTT
TRBV10-3	TRBJ2-3	NA	TRBD1	CAISAPGQTSTDTQYF	TGTGCCATCAGTGCACCGGGACAGACTAGCACAGATACGCAGTATTTT
TRBV2	TRBJ2-7	NA	TRBD2	CASRGTRTASYEQYF	TGTGCCAGCAGGGGGACTAGGACCGCGTCCTACGAGCAGTACTTC
TRBV5-1	TRBJ2-5	NA	TRBD2	CASSRSGTSGGETQYF	TGCGCCAGCAGCAGGTCCGGGACTAGCGGGGGGGAGACCCAGTACTTC
TRBV2	TRBJ2-7	NA	NA	CASSERYEQYF	TGTGCCAGCAGTGAGAGGTACGAGCAGTACTTC
TRBV4-1	TRBJ2-4	NA	NA	CASSPDRDNKNIQYF	TGCGCCAGCAGCCCGGACCGGGACAACAAAAACATTCAGTACTTC
TRBV2	TRBJ2-1	once	NA	CASSAVAAGNEQFF	TGTGCCAGCAGTGCAGTAGCGGCTGGGAATGAGCAGTTCTTC
TRBV7-9	TRBJ2-2	NA	NA	CASSLDYGVTTGELFF	TGTGCCAGCAGCTTAGACTATGGCGTCACAACCGGGGAGCTGTTTTTT
TRBV7-2	TRBJ2-2	NA	TRBD2	CASSDRLAGLFGELFF	TGTGCCAGCAGCGACCGACTAGCGGGCCTTTTCGGGGAGCTGTTTTTT
TRBV9	TRBJ1-2	NA	TRBD1	CASSAGQGAFYGYTF	TGTGCCAGCAGCGCGGGACAGGGGGCCTTCTATGGCTACACCTTC
TRBV2	TRBJ2-1	NA	TRBD2	CASRPGLGFGNEQFF	TGTGCCAGCCGACCGGGACTAGGGTTTGGTAATGAGCAGTTCTTC
TRBV12-3/TRBV12-4	TRBJ1-2	NA	TRBD1	CASSWGDSYGYTF	TGTGCCAGCAGTTGGGGGGACAGCTATGGCTACACCTTC
TRBV14	TRBJ2-3	NA	TRBD1	CASSQVPFTTGDTDTQYF	TGTGCCAGCAGCCAAGTTCCCTTCACCACAGGGGACACAGATACGCAGTATTTT
TRBV7-8	TRBJ2-1	NA	NA	CASSAREPYNEQFF	TGTGCCAGCAGCGCCCGGGAGCCCTACAATGAGCAGTTCTTC
TRBV7-9	TRBJ2-7	NA	NA	CASSLAATGEQYF	TGTGCCAGCAGCTTAGCTGCAACAGGGGAGCAGTACTTC
TRBV18	TRBJ1-1	NA	NA	CASSRGGGKTEAFF	TGTGCCAGCTCACGAGGGGGAGGGAAGACTGAAGCTTTCTTT
TRBV7-3	TRBJ1-1	NA	NA	CASSLQGTLNTEAFF	TGTGCCAGCAGCTTACAGGGAACATTGAACACTGAAGCTTTCTTT
TRBV30	TRBJ2-5	NA	TRBD2	CAWSVGTSGSLQYF	TGTGCCTGGAGTGTCGGGACTAGCGGGAGCCTCCAGTACTTC
TRBV18	TRBJ2-7	NA	NA	CASSAGANYEQYF	TGTGCCAGCTCGGCAGGGGCGAACTACGAGCAGTACTTC
TRBV30	TRBJ2-2	NA	NA	CAWRTRAGELFF	TGTGCCTGGAGGACCAGGGCCGGGGAGCTGTTTTTT
TRBV2	TRBJ1-3	NA	NA	CARGPRHSGNTIYF	TGTGCCAGGGGCCCCCGGCACTCTGGAAACACCATATATTTT
TRBV15	TRBJ1-4	few	TRBD1	CATSTGVRPAEKLFF	TGTGCCACTAGTACAGGGGTCCGCCCTGCTGAAAAACTGTTTTTT
TRBV11-3	TRBJ1-1	NA	NA	CASSWGVNTEAFF	TGTGCCAGCAGCTGGGGGGTGAACACTGAAGCTTTCTTT
TRBV23-1	TRBJ2-7	NA	TRBD2	CASSQGTSGGYYEQYF	TGCGCCAGCAGTCAGGGGACTAGCGGGGGATACTACGAGCAGTACTTC
TRBV3-1/TRBV3-2	TRBJ1-2	NA	TRBD1	CASSQTGGYGYTF	TGTGCCAGCAGCCAGACAGGGGGATATGGCTACACCTTC
TRBV6-5	TRBJ2-5	NA	NA	CASGRGKETQYF	TGTGCCAGCGGTAGGGGTAAGGAGACCCAGTACTTC
TRBV6-4	TRBJ1-4	NA	TRBD1	CARIGQGPRANEKLFF	TGTGCCAGGATTGGACAGGGGCCCCGGGCGAATGAAAAACTGTTTTTT
TRBV5-3	TRBJ2-7	few	NA	CARSYNQTGGLYEQYF	TGTGCCAGAAGTTACAACCAGACGGGGGGCCTCTACGAGCAGTACTTC
TRBV6-5	TRBJ2-7	NA	TRBD1	CASSAGTGGEQYF	TGTGCCAGCAGCGCCGGGACAGGGGGCGAGCAGTACTTC
TRBV4-1	TRBJ2-4	NA	TRBD1	CASSLTTGGQNIQYF	TGCGCCAGCAGCCTAACTACAGGGGGGCAAAACATTCAGTACTTC
TRBV19	TRBJ2-3	NA	TRBD2	CASSTAGSSTDTQYF	TGTGCCAGTAGTACAGCGGGGAGTAGCACAGATACGCAGTATTTT
TRBV19	TRBJ1-5	NA	TRBD1	CASGDRDRGQQPQHF	TGTGCCAGTGGCGACCGGGACAGGGGACAGCAGCCCCAGCATTTT
TRBV3-1/TRBV3-2	TRBJ2-7	few	NA	CASSQGRVAYEQYF	TGTGCCAGCAGCCAAGGCAGGGTAGCCTACGAGCAGTACTTC
TRBV15	TRBJ2-3	NA	TRBD1	CATSHGQGTGDTQYF	TGTGCCACCAGCCACGGACAGGGGACCGGAGATACGCAGTATTTT
TRBV6-5	TRBJ2-7	NA	TRBD2	CASETSGGYEQYF	TGTGCCAGCGAGACTAGCGGGGGGTACGAGCAGTACTTC